Listed here are 25 T cell receptor beta chains from one sample, sequenced in a study of blood T cell repertoires in COVID-19. Here immunoSEQ multiplex PCR was the method, and the copy in TCRdb shows in-frame clones only, minus some. The sample records over 70,000 clones, roughly four fifths being singletons. The sample was peripheral blood. These receptors originate from a man in his fifties or sixties with acute or convalescent COVID-19.

This chain uses TRBV12-3 or TRBV12-4 with TRBJ1-2; 7 positions match TRBD1. This CDR3 region has 12 residues. The trim removed 5 bases at V and 6 bases at J, leaving 3 bases unmatched. The CDR3 here is CASSLGTDGYTF. The CDR3 coding sequence is TGTGCCAGCAGTCTCGGGACAGATGGCTACACCTTC.

J is TRBJ2-7 and V is TRBV7-2; possible D gene TRBD1, 6 bases. The CDR3 is made up of 13 amino acids. V was clipped by 3 bases and J by 3 bases, with 9 bases between them. Germline V gene sequence: CDR1 SGHTA, CDR2 FQGNSA. The CDR3 nucleotides read TGTGCCAGCAGCTTGGGGGCAGTCTACGAGCAGTACTTC. Translated: CASSLGAVYEQYF.

The chain joins TRBV7-9 to TRBJ1-1; a weak D match, TRBD1 (5 bases). Germline V gives CDR1 SEHNR, CDR2 FQNEAQ (reference sequence). The CDR3 totals 12 residues. V lost 5 bases, J lost 6 bases, and 10 bases lay in between. CDR3 nucleotide sequence: TGTGCCAGCAGCACCAGGGTCGCTGAAGCTTTCTTT. It specifies CASSTRVAEAFF.

This chain links TRBV5-4 with TRBJ2-1; D may be TRBD2 (5 bases). The CDR3 length is 12 residues. The ends were cut back, 5 bases at V and 7 bases at J, with 10 bases in the middle. Per the germline V gene, CDR1 is SGHNT and CDR2 is YYREEE (reference sequence). CDR3 sequence: CASSYGENEQFF. CDR3 in DNA: TGTGCCAGCAGTTATGGGGAGAATGAGCAGTTCTTC.

The chain combines TRBV6-5 with TRBJ2-6; no firm D call. Germline values: CDR1 MNHEY, CDR2 SVGAGI. The CDR3 runs 16 residues. Trimming removed 0 bases from V and 2 bases from J, with 8 bases in between. The chain's CDR3 is CASSYSSTAGANVLTF. The CDR3 DNA reads as TGTGCCAGCAGTTACTCGAGCACGGCTGGGGCCAACGTCCTGACTTTC.

The genes are TRBV12-3 or TRBV12-4 and TRBJ2-2; tentatively, D is TRBD2 (5 bases). Deletions cut 4 bases from V and 5 bases from J, with 8 bases between. The CDR3 has 13 amino acids. The CDR3 bases are TGTGCCAGCAGTTATCGCGGGACCGGGGAGCTGTTTTTT. Its translation: CASSYRGTGELFF.

This clone counts as medium-sized (0.01 to 0.1%). The V and J genes are TRBV14 and TRBJ1-2, with 7 bases aligning to TRBD1. J lost 0 bases, V lost 3 bases, and 10 bases had no gene match. CDR1 SGHDN and CDR2 FVKESK come from the germline V gene. This CDR3 comprises 17 residues. CDR3 sequence (DNA): TGTGCCAGCAGCCAGGGACAGAGAGTAAAGACTAACTATGGCTACACCTTC. Translating gives CASSQGQRVKTNYGYTF.

This clone was observed a single time. V is TRBV5-8 and J is TRBJ2-5; 9 bases agree with TRBD1. Germline CDR1 and CDR2: SGHTS and YDEGEE. The CDR3 is made up of 13 amino acids. The J segment lost 6 bases and the V segment lost 7 bases, leaving 7 bases of the junction unmatched. CDR3 protein: CASPRDRGKTQYF. The CDR3 DNA follows: TGTGCCAGCCCCAGAGACAGGGGGAAGACCCAGTACTTC.

This clone was seen only once. As DNA, the CDR3 is TGTGCCAGCAGCCAAGATGGGTCGGGGACTAGCACAGATACGCAGTATTTT. As protein: CASSQDGSGTSTDTQYF. The V gene is TRBV3-1 (or the pseudogene TRBV3-2), the J gene TRBJ2-3; possible D gene TRBD2, 6 bases. The CDR3 spans 17 residues. The V and J ends lost 0 bases and 0 bases respectively, with 13 bases between them. Germline CDR1 is LGHDT and CDR2 is YNNKEL (reference sequence).

V is TRBV27 and J is TRBJ1-2, with TRBD1 matching over 10 bases. The V and J ends lost 5 bases and 2 bases, in that order; junction bases with no gene match: 5. Germline V lookup: CDR1 MNHEY, CDR2 SMNVEV (reference sequence). This CDR3 is 15 amino acids long. CDR3 residues: CASSPTGQGNYGYTF. CDR3 sequence (DNA): TGTGCCAGCAGTCCGACGGGACAGGGGAACTATGGCTACACCTTC.

This rearrangement joins TRBV5-1 to TRBJ2-3, with a possible D match to TRBD2 (5 bases). Germline V gene sequence: CDR1 SGHRS, CDR2 YFSETQ. Trimming took 3 bases from V and 0 from J, leaving 17 bases between them. This CDR3 is built from 17 residues. In nucleotides, the CDR3 is TGCGCCAGCAGCTCCTATTTGATAGGACTTAGCACAGATACGCAGTATTTT. It codes for CASSSYLIGLSTDTQYF.

This chain uses TRBV19 with TRBJ1-4, with 12 bases matching TRBD1. This CDR3 spans 13 amino acids. CDR1 LNHDA and CDR2 SQIVND come from the germline V gene (reference sequence). After removal of 11 bases from V and 8 bases from J, the junction contained 6 bases not matched to a gene. CDR3 nucleotides: TGTGCCGGGGCAGGGACAGGGGGCGAAAAACTGTTTTTT. Protein: CAGAGTGGEKLFF.

The V call is TRBV7-9, the J call TRBJ2-5; no definite D call. Germline-derived CDR1 and CDR2 are SEHNR and FQNEAQ (reference sequence). The CDR3 extends over 12 amino acids. V was trimmed by 5 bases and J by 4 bases, leaving 8 bases between them. The CDR3 loop is CASSPNGETQYF. The CDR3 bases are TGTGCCAGCAGCCCGAACGGAGAGACCCAGTACTTC.

The chain uses TRBV18 and TRBJ1-4, with unresolved D. The CDR3 contains 14 residues. Trimming stripped 2 bases from V and 8 bases from J, with 12 bases between. The germline gives CDR1 KGHSH, CDR2 LQKENI. CDR3 protein: CASSPGPEGEKLFF. The CDR3 coding sequence is TGTGCCAGCTCACCAGGGCCCGAGGGCGAAAAACTGTTTTTT.

The rearrangement links TRBV7-3 to TRBJ2-1, with TRBD2 matching 10 bases. CDR3 length: 15 amino acids. The J segment lost 6 bases and the V segment lost 3 bases, leaving 5 bases of the junction unmatched. Germline V gene sequence: CDR1 SGHTA, CDR2 FQGTGA. CDR3 loop: CASSFRLAGVNEQFF. The CDR3 nucleotides are TGTGCCAGCAGCTTCCGTCTAGCGGGGGTCAATGAGCAGTTCTTC.

The chain links TRBV25-1 to TRBJ1-4; TRBD1 is a possible D gene (6 bases). Between the trimmed V and J ends, which lost 6 bases and 0 bases, there was a span of 14 bases. Germline assignment: CDR1 MGHDK and CDR2 SYGVNS. This CDR3 comprises 16 residues. CDR3 sequence reads: CASREGGGATNEKLFF. The CDR3 region has the DNA TGTGCCAGCAGGGAGGGAGGGGGTGCAACTAATGAAAAACTGTTTTTT.

This clone was detected a few times. For the CDR3, the DNA is TGCGCCAGCAGCCCAAACAACAGGGGGCTAGGAGAGACCCAGTACTTC. Protein sequence: CASSPNNRGLGETQYF. J is TRBJ2-5 and V is TRBV5-1; 9 nucleotides line up with TRBD1. This CDR3 comprises 16 residues. Trimming cost V 4 bases and J 4 bases; bases outside gene matches: 11. Germline lookup yields CDR1 SGHRS and CDR2 YFSETQ. Full variable domain (rest looked up from reference TRBV5-1 and TRBJ2-5): KAGVTQTPRYLIKTRGQQVTLSCSPISGHRSVSWYQQTPGQGLQFLFEYFSETQRNKGNFPGRFSGRQFSNSRSEMNVSTLELGDSALYLCASSPNNRGLGETQYFGPGTRLLVL.

CDR3 DNA: TGTGCCAGCAGATCCGAGACAGGGAGCTCCTACGAGCAGTACTTC. Its translation: CASRSETGSSYEQYF. V is TRBV6-5 and J is TRBJ2-7; 7 bases line up with TRBD1. Germline V lookup: CDR1 MNHEY, CDR2 SVGAGI. The CDR3 is 15 amino acids. Germline trimming cut 6 bases from V and 0 bases from J; bases unmatched to any gene: 8.

The V and J genes are TRBV18 and TRBJ1-1; 7 bases map to TRBD1. Germline V gene data show CDR1 as KGHSH and CDR2 as LQKENI. J was trimmed by 4 bases and V by 6 bases; bases with no gene match: 5. CDR3 length: 13 residues. The CDR3 bases are TGTGCCAGCTCGACAGGGATGGGCACTGAAGCTTTCTTT. This gives the protein CASSTGMGTEAFF.

The rearrangement links TRBV6-1 to TRBJ2-7; 9 nucleotides agree with TRBD1. Looked up from germline, CDR1 is MNHNS and CDR2 is SASEGT. CDR3 length: 16 amino acids. With 0 bases clipped from V and 3 bases from J, the junction kept 6 bases outside the gene matches. As DNA, the CDR3 is TGTGCCAGCAGTGAAGCCGGGACAGGGATCCACTACGAGCAGTACTTC. This gives the protein CASSEAGTGIHYEQYF.

The chain has TRBV11-3 and TRBJ2-5, with a weak D call TRBD1 (5 bases). V lost 6 bases to trimming and J lost 5 bases, with 13 bases between them. CDR3 size: 13 residues. CDR1 is SGHNT and CDR2 is YENEEA in the germline V gene. In nucleotides, the CDR3 is TGTGCCAGCAGTTATACCAGGGATGAGACCCAGTACTTC. It translates to CASSYTRDETQYF.

This clone was seen a few times. V is TRBV4-1 and J is TRBJ1-5; possibly TRBD1 for D (6 bases). The CDR3 totals 15 residues. Trimming removed 1 base from V and 1 base from J, with 8 bases in between. CDR1 MGHRA and CDR2 YSYEKL come from the germline V gene. CDR3 sequence: CASSQVGQSNQPQHF. Written as DNA, the CDR3 is TGCGCCAGCAGCCAAGTGGGACAAAGCAATCAGCCCCAGCATTTT.

The V and J genes are TRBV7-8 and TRBJ2-1; 8 bases line up with TRBD2. With 0 bases clipped from V and 2 bases from J, the junction kept 6 bases outside the gene matches. The CDR3 covers 17 residues. Looked up from germline, CDR1 is SGHVS and CDR2 is FQNEAQ. CDR3 in DNA: TGTGCCAGCAGCTTAGCGCCGGGGGGGGGCACCTACAATGAGCAGTTCTTC. This gives the protein CASSLAPGGGTYNEQFF.

The V call is TRBV7-2, the J call TRBJ1-1; D is uncertain. V lost 1 base, J lost 6 bases, and 12 bases lay in between. Looked up from germline, CDR1 is SGHTA and CDR2 is FQGNSA. This CDR3 is 14 amino acids long. In nucleotides, the CDR3 is TGTGCCAGCAGCTTAGTCTCGCGGGGAGCTGAAGCTTTCTTT. This gives the protein CASSLVSRGAEAFF.

The rearrangement uses TRBV28 and TRBJ1-2; 7 nucleotides agree with TRBD1. Germline V gene lookup returns CDR1 MDHEN and CDR2 SYDVKM. J was trimmed by 7 bases and V by 0 bases; bases with no gene match: 5. The CDR3 has 14 residues. The CDR3 loop is CASSLWGTVGGYTF. The CDR3 nucleotides read TGTGCCAGCAGTTTATGGGGGACAGTCGGTGGCTACACCTTC.